This TCR beta chain stems from a study of blood T cell repertoires in COVID-19 (dated by TCRdb to 2018 to 2021). As for the study more broadly: The collaborator samples originated in the United States, Italy and Spain and spanned the acute and convalescent phases of COVID-19. The material from the prospective study consisted of cDNA or gDNA derived from T cells, B-cell-depleted T cells, or PBMCs. The dataset comprised deeply sampled blood TCRbeta repertoires from subjects exposed to, actively infected with, or recovered from COVID-19. The repertoires were released in a freely available public database meant as a resource for research on the immune response to SARS-CoV-2. The samples were drawn from the first 160 participants of the ongoing ImmuneRACE study and from over a thousand subjects provided by 6 global collaborators. The sample metadata nearly always contained a de-identified subject ID, COVID-19 status, age in years and sex. Where available, HLA class I and class II types were obtained from metadata supplied by the sample provider rather than from assay-based typing.

Note on this clone: No cognate antigen has been identified for it. No base quality values were provided; no much bigger clone lies one nucleotide off.

TCRbeta CDR3 regions were amplified from genomic DNA using the immunoSEQ Assay, a bias-controlled multiplex PCR. As for how the authors treated the data: The number of nucleated cells in each sample was estimated by amplification of reference gene primers within the assay. To quantify the absolute abundance of each unique TCRbeta CDR3 rearrangement, sequence reads were collapsed and filtered. For each sample, productive Simpson clonality was calculated by taking the square root of Simpson's diversity index across productive rearrangements. TCRdb limited this immuneACCESS table to in-frame rearrangements with V and J called. A share of clones is missing; checked studies link under half to unresolved V genes, and the rest is unexplained. That table supplies the V and J calls and clone size; D and trimming were determined from the DNA. Here the sample has 250,000 to 350,000 clones; approximately 87% occur a single time. Of the sample, under 4.5% falls within the top ten clones.

For CDR1 and CDR2, the germline V gene lists SGHRS and YFSETQ. Ends trimmed: V by 2 bases, J by 2 bases; bases unmatched to a gene: 1. Including the terminal cysteine and phenylalanine, the CDR3 comprises 13 residues. Only the CDR3 DNA stays, 39 bases, in frame from base 1. Collaborating institutions collected whole blood in K2EDTA tubes following their own protocols. For TCRbeta analysis, collaborators shipped samples in one of three forms: frozen whole blood, isolated PBMCs, or DNA extracted from either of those sample types. Overall results and qualifications from the work: How much clinical and demographic metadata was included differed by source and by participant, and the metadata was provided uncurated.

The receptor's source is a woman aged 50 to 60 with active or convalescent COVID-19. The chain was built from TRBV5-1 and TRBJ2-7; 7 junctional bases match TRBD1. Sequencing was carried out using peripheral blood. The CDR3 corresponds to CASSFQGAYEQYF. The bases read TGCGCCAGCAGCTTTCAGGGGGCCTACGAGCAGTACTTC.